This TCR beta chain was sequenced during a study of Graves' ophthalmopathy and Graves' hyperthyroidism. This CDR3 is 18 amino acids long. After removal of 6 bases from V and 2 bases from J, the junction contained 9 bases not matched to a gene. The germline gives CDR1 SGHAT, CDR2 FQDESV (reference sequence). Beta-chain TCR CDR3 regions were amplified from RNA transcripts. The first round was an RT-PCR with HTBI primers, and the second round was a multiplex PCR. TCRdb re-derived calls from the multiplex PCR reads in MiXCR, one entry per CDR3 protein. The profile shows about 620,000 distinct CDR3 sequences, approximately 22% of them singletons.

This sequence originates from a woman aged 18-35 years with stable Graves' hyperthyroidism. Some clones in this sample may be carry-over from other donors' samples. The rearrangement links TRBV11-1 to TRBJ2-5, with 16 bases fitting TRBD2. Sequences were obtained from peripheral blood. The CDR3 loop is CASSPKGLAGGPQETQYF. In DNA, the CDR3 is TGTGCCAGCAGTCCTAAGGGACTAGCGGGAGGGCCTCAAGAGACCCAGTACTTC.